Here is one T cell receptor (beta chain) with its context. As yet, its antigen is unknown. Using immunoSEQ multiplex PCR, the repertoire was profiled, and TCRdb retains in-frame clones only, with some absent. The table shows about 32,000 clones, with roughly three quarters occurring only once. This sample was included in a study of a mutant IDH1 vaccine in newly diagnosed glioma. The CDR3 consists of 13 residues. Per germline, CDR1 SGHDN and CDR2 FVKESK. The V and J ends lost 3 bases and 5 bases respectively, with 8 bases between them. Indicated time point: week 35, safety follow-up. Each dose of the vaccine consisted of 300 ug of mutant IDH1 20-mer peptide, with topical imiquimod.

The sample was PBMCs, taken from a glioma patient whose treatment included an IDH1 peptide vaccine. The source of this sequence is a woman in her 30s with glioma. Some clones in this sample may be carry-over from other donors' samples. The chain links TRBV14 to TRBJ1-5; D unclear. The CDR3 region has the DNA TGTGCCAGCAGCCAGGGAGAGCATCAGCCCCAGCATTTT. Protein product: CASSQGEHQPQHF.